The next 14 T cell receptor beta chains were all read from a single sample in a study of T cell responses to AZD1222 COVID-19 vaccine. Using immunoSEQ multiplex PCR, the repertoire was profiled, and TCRdb retains in-frame clones only, with some absent. The sample consists of approximately 170,000 clones, over 75% of them appearing once. Sequenced material: peripheral blood, taken on day 0 of AZD1222 vaccination. The receptors shown here come from an adult in good health.

This rearrangement joins TRBV5-1 to TRBJ2-5; perhaps D is TRBD1 or TRBD2 (6 bases each). Trimming pared 5 bases from V and 5 bases from J, leaving 13 bases between. The V gene's germline CDR1 is SGHRS and CDR2 YFSETQ. This CDR3 contains 13 residues. Written as DNA, the CDR3 is TGCGCCAGCAGATCACGGGGGCAGGAGACCCAGTACTTC. Protein product: CASRSRGQETQYF.

The chain combines TRBV4-2 with TRBJ2-2; D gene ambiguous. Germline CDR1 is LGHNA and CDR2 is YNFKEQ. V was cut by 0 bases and J by 6 bases, with 14 bases left in between. CDR3 length: 16 amino acids. In DNA, the CDR3 is TGTGCCAGCAGCCAAGATCACACCGGGCCGGCCGGGGAGCTGTTTTTT. Its translation is CASSQDHTGPAGELFF.

The CDR3: CASSQRLEAFF. As DNA, the CDR3 is TGTGCCAGCAGCCAGCGGCTCGAAGCTTTCTTT. V and J are TRBV14 and TRBJ1-1, with D unclear. Trimming removed 3 bases from V and 8 bases from J, with 7 bases in between. This CDR3 comprises 11 residues. CDR1 is SGHDN, CDR2 FVKESK, per germline.

The J gene is TRBJ1-1, the V gene TRBV4-1; TRBD1 is a possible D gene (5 bases). The length of the CDR3 is 20 residues. Trimming pared 1 base from V and 5 bases from J, leaving 29 bases between. CDR1 and CDR2 from the germline V gene are MGHRA and YSYEKL. CDR3 amino acids: CASSQGPVGRGLWGRTEAFF. The CDR3 DNA follows: TGCGCCAGCAGCCAAGGACCGGTGGGAAGGGGCCTCTGGGGTCGGACTGAAGCTTTCTTT.

The chain is built from TRBV10-3 and TRBJ2-5; D not certain. The germline V and J ends were trimmed by 7 bases and 5 bases, with 5 bases remaining between them. The CDR3 length is 10 residues. CDR1 is ENHRY and CDR2 is SYGVKD in the germline V gene. In DNA form, the CDR3 reads TGTGCCATCAAAGGGGAGACCCAGTACTTC. Its protein product is CAIKGETQYF.

The chain joins TRBV5-5 to TRBJ2-7; 8 bases line up with TRBD1. V lost 0 bases and J lost 4; bases outside the gene matches: 6. Germline V lookup: CDR1 SGHKS, CDR2 YYEKEE (reference sequence). The CDR3 is 15 residues long. CDR3 protein: CASSLVFGQGYEQYV. Here the CDR3 DNA reads TGTGCCAGCAGCTTGGTTTTCGGACAGGGATACGAGCAGTACGTC.

This clone was seen a single time. V is TRBV11-3 and J is TRBJ2-2; 7 bases match TRBD1. V dropped 5 bases and J dropped 4; count of bases not matched to a gene: 4. CDR1 and CDR2 (germline): SGHNT, YENEEA. The CDR3 consists of 14 residues. CDR3 in DNA: TGTGCCAGCAGCCAGGGGACAGTCACCGGGGAGCTGTTTTTT. It specifies CASSQGTVTGELFF.

The chain uses TRBV27 and TRBJ2-3; 10 bases are a match to TRBD1. V shed 8 bases, J shed 4 bases, and the junction held 3 bases outside the gene matches. Germline V gene data show CDR1 as MNHEY and CDR2 as SMNVEV (reference sequence). CDR3 length: 13 residues. The CDR3 sequence: CASRQGAADTQYF. The CDR3 DNA sequence: TGTGCCAGCCGACAGGGGGCTGCAGATACGCAGTATTTT.

This clone appeared a few times. The chain combines TRBV19 with TRBJ2-7, with 8 bases that match TRBD1. From germline, CDR1 is LNHDA and CDR2 SQIVND (reference sequence). Unmatched junction bases numbered 5, after V lost 1 base and J lost 3 bases. The CDR3 contains 15 residues. The CDR3 DNA follows: TGTGCCAGTAGTATAGTAGGGACAGGAAACTACGAGCAGTACTTC. This encodes CASSIVGTGNYEQYF.

J is TRBJ2-1 and V is TRBV4-2, with TRBD2 identical over 13 bases. This CDR3 region has 17 residues. The V gene end was trimmed by 0 bases and the J gene end by 4 bases; junction bases not matched to a gene: 3. Germline V gene data show CDR1 as LGHNA and CDR2 as YNFKEQ. CDR3 DNA: TGTGCCAGCAGCCAAGAAGGACTAGCGGGGGCTTACAATGAGCAGTTCTTC. Translated: CASSQEGLAGAYNEQFF.

DNA for the CDR3: TGTGCCAGCAGCGTGGGACAGGGGGCTAATTCACCCCTCCACTTT. Translating gives CASSVGQGANSPLHF. The J gene is TRBJ1-6, the V gene TRBV9; the match to TRBD1 covers 12 bases. CDR3 size: 15 residues. The J segment lost 6 bases and the V segment lost 2 bases, leaving 0 bases of the junction unmatched. Germline V gives CDR1 SGDLS, CDR2 YYNGEE.

This clone was picked up one time. The rearrangement uses TRBV25-1 and TRBJ2-4; 10 nucleotides match TRBD1. The CDR3 contains 16 residues. Germline V gene data show CDR1 as MGHDK and CDR2 as SYGVNS. Unmatched junction bases numbered 9, after V lost 3 bases and J lost 7 bases. The CDR3 reads CASSDTGTGVDNIQYF. For the CDR3, the DNA is TGTGCCAGCAGTGATACCGGGACAGGGGTAGATAACATTCAGTACTTC.

J is TRBJ2-7 and V is TRBV29-1; 7 bases fit TRBD2. V lost 0 bases and J lost 0; bases outside the gene matches: 11. CDR3 length: 17 residues. Germline loops: CDR1 SQVTM, CDR2 ANQGSEA. CDR3 coding DNA: TGCAGCGTTGAAGACCCGTTAAAGCGGGGTAACTCCTACGAGCAGTACTTC. It specifies CSVEDPLKRGNSYEQYF.

In its sample, this clone was seen a few times. This chain connects TRBV7-8 to TRBJ2-7; D is uncertain. This CDR3 contains 14 residues. V was pared by 1 base and J by 0 bases, with 7 bases between. The germline V gene has CDR1 SGHVS and CDR2 FQNEAQ. The CDR3 nucleotides are TGTGCCAGCAGCTTAGAGGGTAACTCCTACGAGCAGTACTTC. Translated: CASSLEGNSYEQYF.